These 27 T cell receptor beta chains originate from one sample sequenced in a study of sequential checkpoint blockade in melanoma. Treatment: randomized to nivolumab then ipilimumab (arm A) or the reverse (arm B). Only in-frame clones appear in the TCRdb table, and some are missing; sequencing was by immunoSEQ multiplex PCR. This table has 25,000 to 35,000 clones, about 83% appearing once. The input for sequencing was CD8+ T cells sorted from blood (inferred from file names), taken from a patient given nivolumab and ipilimumab in sequence. The receptors here all came from a human donor with melanoma.

V and J are TRBV9 and TRBJ2-1; 7 bases agree with TRBD1. The ends lost 5 bases at V and 4 bases at J; junction bases unmatched: 3. This CDR3 spans 13 amino acids. Germline-derived CDR1 and CDR2 are SGDLS and YYNGEE. CDR3 in amino acids: CASRGQEYNEQFF. The CDR3, as DNA: TGTGCCAGCAGAGGACAGGAGTACAATGAGCAGTTCTTC. Supplemented by reference TRBV9 and TRBJ2-1, the full variable domain reads DSGVTQTPKHLITATGQRVTLRCSPRSGDLSVYWYQQSLDQGLQFLIQYYNGEERAKGNILERFSAQQFPDLHSELNLSSLELGDSALYFCASRGQEYNEQFFGPGTRLTVL.

This clone has just one count. At one end the junction does not follow the germline gene, possibly because of a read error. This sequence joins TRBV7-7 and TRBJ2-1; 13 bases match TRBD2. In germline, CDR1 is SSHAT, CDR2 FNYEAQ (reference sequence). The CDR3 contains 17 residues. As DNA, the CDR3 is TGTGCTAGCAGTCCTAGCCCGGGGACTAGCGGGAACAATGAGCAGTTCTTC. As protein: CASSPSPGTSGNNEQFF.

CDR3: CASSPRGSGGARSYNEQFF. CDR3 sequence (DNA): TGTGCCAGCAGCCCCCGGGGTAGCGGGGGGGCCCGCTCCTACAATGAGCAGTTCTTC. The chain uses TRBV9 and TRBJ2-1; 11 bases are shared with TRBD2. The V segment lost 4 bases and the J segment 0 bases; nucleotides outside the gene matches: 12. CDR3 length: 19 residues. The V gene's germline CDR1 is SGDLS and CDR2 YYNGEE.

This clone has only one observation. J is TRBJ2-7 and V is TRBV6-5; weak D call: TRBD1 (6 bases). The CDR3 is made up of 13 amino acids. The V gene's germline CDR1 is MNHEY and CDR2 SVGAGI. V was cut by 5 bases and J by 3 bases, with 11 bases left in between. The CDR3 sequence: CASSPTGNYEQYF. DNA of the CDR3: TGTGCCAGCAGTCCAACAGGGAACTACGAGCAGTACTTC.

The chain has TRBV7-8 and TRBJ2-7; D possibly corresponds to TRBD2 (6 bases). V was clipped by 5 bases and J by 0 bases, with 8 bases between them. This CDR3 is built from 13 residues. Germline V gene lookup returns CDR1 SGHVS and CDR2 FQNEAQ. As DNA, the CDR3 is TGTGCCAGCAGCCTGGGACTCTCCTACGAGCAGTACTTC. Translation: CASSLGLSYEQYF.

This clone is medium-sized. This rearrangement joins TRBV7-9 to TRBJ1-6, with a possible D match to TRBD1 (5 bases). There are 15 residues in the CDR3. Trimming left V 6 bases short and J 10 bases short, with 19 bases between. The germline V gene has CDR1 SEHNR and CDR2 FQNEAQ (reference sequence). The CDR3 is CASRVDSALFSPLHF. CDR3 bases: TGTGCCAGCAGGGTCGACAGTGCCTTATTCTCACCCCTCCACTTT.

The gene calls are TRBV6-6 and TRBJ1-2; the D is unclear. Trimming removed 5 bases from V and 3 bases from J, with 13 bases in between. The CDR3 runs 14 residues. The germline gives CDR1 MNHNY, CDR2 SVGAGI (reference sequence). This CDR3 reads CASSRQRGDYGYTF. DNA for the CDR3: TGTGCCAGCAGTCGACAACGGGGAGACTATGGCTACACCTTC.

V is TRBV4-3 and J is TRBJ2-7, with TRBD2 as a possible D gene (6 bases). The germline gives CDR1 LGHNA, CDR2 YSLEER. This CDR3 comprises 17 residues. Between the trimmed V and J ends, which lost 1 base and 0 bases, there was a span of 16 bases. The CDR3 loop reads CASSQVVVGGYSYEQYF. In DNA, the CDR3 is TGCGCCAGCAGCCAAGTGGTTGTGGGGGGATACTCCTACGAGCAGTACTTC.

The chain is built from TRBV7-9 and TRBJ2-1, with 8 nucleotides matching TRBD1. The germline V gene has CDR1 SEHNR and CDR2 FQNEAQ (reference sequence). CDR3 length: 13 residues. V shed 3 bases and J 6 bases; nucleotides not matched to a gene: 1. The CDR3 loop reads CASSFGTGNEQFF. Here the CDR3 DNA reads TGTGCCAGCAGCTTCGGGACAGGCAATGAGCAGTTCTTC.

The chain has TRBV4-3 and TRBJ2-5; TRBD2 aligns across 12 bases. Germline assignment: CDR1 LGHNA and CDR2 YSLEER. The CDR3 spans 17 residues. Unmatched junction bases numbered 7, after V lost 1 base and J lost 4 bases. CDR3 bases: TGCGCCAGCAGCCAAGGACTAGCGGGGGCGCGGGGAGAGACCCAGTACTTC. The encoded protein is CASSQGLAGARGETQYF.

V usage is TRBV27 and J usage is TRBJ2-2, with D maybe TRBD1 (5 bases). Trimming removed 3 bases from V and 6 bases from J, with 5 bases in between. The CDR3 extends over 12 amino acids. Germline V lookup: CDR1 MNHEY, CDR2 SMNVEV (reference sequence). The CDR3 nucleotides read TGTGCCAGCAGTTTGACAGCCGGGGAGCTGTTTTTT. This translates into CASSLTAGELFF.

Written as DNA, the CDR3 is TGTGCCAGCAGCTCCCGGGACAGGGATGTGTACGAGCAGTACTTC. It codes for CASSSRDRDVYEQYF. The chain combines TRBV7-9 with TRBJ2-7, with 9 bases fitting TRBD1. CDR1 is SEHNR, CDR2 FQNEAQ, per germline (reference sequence). V dropped 4 bases and J dropped 4; count of bases not matched to a gene: 8. The CDR3 consists of 15 residues.

A few counts support this clone. The junction departs from germline at one end; a sequencing error may be responsible. The CDR3 coding sequence is TGTGCCAGCAGTGGGACAGGGGCTCAGCTTTCCCCCCCTTTC. Its protein is CASSGTGAQLSPPF. The genes are TRBV27 and TRBJ1-2; TRBD1 matches at 10 bases. Germline CDR1 is MNHEY and CDR2 is SMNVEV (reference sequence). The CDR3 is 14 residues long.

The J gene is TRBJ2-7, the V gene TRBV4-2, with D perhaps TRBD1 (7 bases). The V end was cut by 3 bases, the J end by 2 bases, with 14 bases between. The germline V gene has CDR1 LGHNA and CDR2 YNFKEQ. This CDR3 has 15 amino acids. CDR3 DNA: TGTGCCAGCAGCCACCCACAGGGGAGGCCCTACGAGCAGTACTTC. This gives the protein CASSHPQGRPYEQYF.

The chain has TRBV11-3 and TRBJ2-7; no clear D gene. Per germline, CDR1 SGHNT and CDR2 YENEEA. Trimming shortened V by 5 bases and J by 4 bases, and 12 bases separated the two germline ends. There are 13 residues in the CDR3. The chain's CDR3 is CASSSRDGYEQYF. CDR3 in DNA: TGTGCCAGCAGCAGTCGTGACGGGTACGAGCAGTACTTC.

The chain recombines TRBV11-2 with TRBJ2-3, with 7 bases identical to TRBD1. Germline assignment: CDR1 SGHAT and CDR2 FQNNGV. After removal of 5 bases from V and 4 bases from J, the junction contained 9 bases not matched to a gene. CDR3 size: 15 residues. The CDR3 region is CASSAGGRAPDTQYF. The CDR3 coding sequence is TGTGCCAGCAGCGCAGGGGGACGAGCCCCAGATACGCAGTATTTT.

This clone was seen a handful of times. The genes are TRBV4-3 and TRBJ2-5; 7 bases are shared with TRBD1. In germline, CDR1 is LGHNA, CDR2 YSLEER. The junction had 12 bases not matched to a gene; V was cut back by 1 base and J by 7 bases. This CDR3 contains 16 residues. CDR3 protein: CASSQGQGLLSGTQYF. The CDR3 region has the DNA TGCGCCAGCAGCCAAGGACAGGGCCTCCTTTCTGGGACCCAGTACTTC.

Worth noting for this clone: A junction end diverges from the germline sequence, so it may reflect a read error. Other DNA sequences of this sample code for an identical CDR3. The V gene is TRBV4-1, the J gene TRBJ1-1; D perhaps matches TRBD1 (5 bases). Germline V CDR1 and CDR2: MGHRA, YSYEKL. The CDR3 is made up of 16 amino acids. The chain's CDR3 is CASSQVYQGLNTEAFF. The CDR3 DNA reads TGCGCCAGCAGCCAAGTTTATCAGGGATTGAACACCGAAGCTTTCTTT.

The chain employs TRBV15 and TRBJ1-4; D gene ambiguous. Per the germline V gene, CDR1 is LNHNV and CDR2 is YYDKDF (reference sequence). The V end lost 0 bases, the J end lost 8 bases, and 4 bases lay between the germline ends. The CDR3 runs 12 residues. The DNA of the CDR3 is TGTGCCACCAGCAGAGACAGAGAAAAACTGTTTTTT. This encodes CATSRDREKLFF.

V is TRBV5-1 and J is TRBJ1-2, with D maybe TRBD1 (5 bases). With 0 bases removed from V and 6 bases from J, the gap between germline ends came to 12 bases. Germline V gene data show CDR1 as SGHRS and CDR2 as YFSETQ. The CDR3 extends over 14 amino acids. CDR3 coding DNA: TGCGCCAGCAGCTTGGTGGGGGGTCTCGATGGCTACACCTTC. Its translation is CASSLVGGLDGYTF.

Concerning this clone: One junction end disagrees with the germline gene, perhaps due to a read error. The chain is built from TRBV2 and TRBJ1-6, with 12 bases fitting TRBD1. Germline lookup yields CDR1 SNHLY and CDR2 FYNNEI. This CDR3 comprises 16 residues. CDR3 nucleotides: TGTGCCAGCAGCGAAGAGGGACAGGGGGCAAAATCACCCCTCCACTTT. Encoded protein: CASSEEGQGAKSPLHF. The whole variable domain, filled in from reference TRBV2 and TRBJ1-6, reads EPEVTQTPSHQVTQMGQEVILRCVPISNHLYFYWYRQILGQKVEFLVSFYNNEISEKSEIFDDQFSVERPDGSNFTLKIRSTKLEDSAMYFCASSEEGQGAKSPLHFGNGTRLTVT.

This sequence joins TRBV12-2 and TRBJ2-2; no DNA check was done on the table's D call, TRBD2. TRBV12-2 is a recognized pseudogene. The CDR3 loop spans 17 amino acids. DNA of the CDR3: TGTGCAAGTCGCTCCTACCTCACTGATCGAAACACCGGGGAGCTGTTTTTT. This codes for CASRSYLTDRNTGELFF.

The J gene is TRBJ1-1, the V gene TRBV6-5; no clear D. V was clipped by 6 bases and J by 0 bases, with 8 bases between them. The CDR3 extends over 13 amino acids. CDR1 is MNHEY, CDR2 SVGAGI, per germline. CDR3 sequence: CASSTDMNTEAFF. Written as DNA, the CDR3 is TGTGCCAGCAGCACTGACATGAACACTGAAGCTTTCTTT.

The chain employs TRBV7-2 and TRBJ2-7, with 7 bases lining up with TRBD2. Trimming cost V 3 bases and J 1 base; bases outside gene matches: 9. Germline V gene lookup returns CDR1 SGHTA and CDR2 FQGNSA. This CDR3 spans 16 amino acids. CDR3 nucleotides: TGTGCCAGCAGCTTGCTTGGGGGGGGAATTTCCTACGAGCAGTACTTC. It specifies CASSLLGGGISYEQYF.

This sequence joins TRBV19 and TRBJ2-7; D is perhaps TRBD2 (5 bases). The germline V and J ends were trimmed by 3 bases and 0 bases, with 6 bases remaining between them. The CDR3 totals 13 residues. Germline loops: CDR1 LNHDA, CDR2 SQIVND (reference sequence). CDR3 DNA sequence: TGTGCCAGTAGTATCGGACTCTCCTACGAGCAGTACTTC. Encoded protein: CASSIGLSYEQYF.

CDR3 sequence: CASSLVLRDEVGETQYF. CDR3 nucleotide sequence: TGTGCCAGCAGCTTAGTGCTGCGGGACGAGGTAGGCGAGACCCAGTACTTC. The V call is TRBV7-9, the J call TRBJ2-5; a weak D match, TRBD2 (6 bases). This CDR3 spans 17 amino acids. The V end was cut by 1 base, the J end by 5 bases, with 20 bases between. Germline CDR1 reads SEHNR; CDR2 reads FQNEAQ (reference sequence).

A remark on this clone: The sample holds other DNA sequences that translate to the same CDR3. The V gene is TRBV7-2, the J gene TRBJ2-5; D is perhaps TRBD2 (6 bases). Germline assignment: CDR1 SGHTA and CDR2 FQGNSA. The CDR3 has 15 residues. Trimming pared 4 bases from V and 4 bases from J, leaving 16 bases between. Written as DNA, the CDR3 is TGTGCCAGCAGCTCGTCCGGGACTTGGGGAGAGACCCAGTACTTC. Its translation: CASSSSGTWGETQYF.